The clone carrying this T cell receptor beta chain has only a few counts. Its antigen is as yet unknown. The germline V gene has CDR1 LGHDT and CDR2 YNNKEL (reference sequence). The CDR3 extends over 12 amino acids. The V gene lost 4 bases and the J gene lost 5 bases, with 6 bases spanning the gap. The sample belongs to a study of spatial heterogeneity in lung cancer. Overall study findings and caveats: One measure, the expanded intratumoral alpha and beta TCR count, tracked tumor mutation counts.

TCRdb analysed the 5' RACE reads with MiXCR anew, one entry per CDR3 protein. The data show about 20,000 distinct CDR3 sequences, roughly 15% seen once. Time point indicated: sample taken at primary tumor resection. This chain uses TRBV3-1 with TRBJ2-1, with a possible D match to TRBD2 (5 bases). This clonotype was obtained from a female donor with early-stage non-small cell lung cancer. Here the sequenced sample was lung tumor tissue, taken at surgery. The CDR3 protein is CASSRRNNEQFF. The CDR3 DNA reads TGTGCCAGCAGCCGGAGGAACAATGAGCAGTTCTTC.